These 15 T cell receptor beta chains were all obtained from the same sample, sequenced in a study of blood T cells in healthy people across ages. The use of a sample-barcoded 5' primer and a J-beta primer mix characterized a second PCR of roughly 6 to 11 cycles. TCRdb used MiXCR to reprocess the 5' RACE reads, holding one entry per CDR3 protein. The data contain hundreds of thousands of distinct CDR3 sequences, around half of them singletons. The sample was blood. The receptors come from a woman in her fifties or sixties in good health.

The chain uses TRBV6-5 and TRBJ1-6; 9 bases agree with TRBD1. Trimming took 6 bases from V and 6 from J; bases not matched to a gene: 6. Germline V gives CDR1 MNHEY, CDR2 SVGAGI. The CDR3 sequence is 15 residues long. CDR3 amino acids: CASRETGGGNSPLHF. The CDR3 coding sequence is TGTGCCAGCAGAGAGACAGGGGGTGGTAATTCACCCCTCCACTTT.

In DNA form, the CDR3 reads TGTGCCATCACCTCCGGACAGGGCTACAATGAGCAGTTCTTC. Translated, it gives CAITSGQGYNEQFF. The V gene is TRBV10-3, the J gene TRBJ2-1; 8 bases map to TRBD1. The V gene's germline CDR1 is ENHRY and CDR2 SYGVKD. After removal of 7 bases from V and 3 bases from J, the junction contained 5 bases not matched to a gene. The CDR3 contains 14 residues.

A word on this clonotype: Mismatch with germline at one junction end may stem from a read error. This chain joins TRBV10-3 and TRBJ2-3; D is possibly TRBD1 or TRBD2 (5 bases each). The CDR3 consists of 14 residues. CDR1 and CDR2 (germline): ENHRY, SYGVKD. CDR3 nucleotide sequence: TGTGCCATCAGAAGTAGCGCTAGCACAGGTACGCAGTATTTT. Amino acids: CAIRSSASTGTQYF.

This clonotype has more than one count but fewer than ten. The rearrangement joins TRBV20-1 to TRBJ2-7; D may correspond to TRBD1 or TRBD2 (6 bases each). V gave up 4 bases and J gave up 4 bases, with 14 bases separating them. This CDR3 region has 13 residues. The germline V gene has CDR1 DFQATT and CDR2 SNEGSKA (reference sequence). The CDR3 protein is CSATPGADYEQYF. The DNA for the CDR3 is TGCAGTGCTACCCCGGGGGCAGATTACGAGCAGTACTTC.

The CDR3 bases are TGTGCCAGCAGTTTAGGTCGGCGGGGGCTTCCGGGTTACGAGCAGTACTTC. Translation gives CASSLGRRGLPGYEQYF. This chain links TRBV28 with TRBJ2-7; weak D call: TRBD2 (7 bases). Trimming pared 2 bases from V and 4 bases from J, leaving 21 bases between. Looked up from germline, CDR1 is MDHEN and CDR2 is SYDVKM. This CDR3 is 17 amino acids long.

This clonotype was counted between two and nine times. The chain joins TRBV20-1 to TRBJ2-3; TRBD1 matches at 10 bases. This CDR3 is built from 15 residues. V lost 5 bases to trimming and J lost 4 bases; unmatched junction nucleotides: 9. Germline V gene lookup returns CDR1 DFQATT and CDR2 SNEGSKA (reference sequence). In DNA form, the CDR3 reads TGCAGTGCTGTTCCGGGGACAGGGGACTCAGATACGCAGTATTTT. Translated, it gives CSAVPGTGDSDTQYF.

This clonotype came up a few times. This sequence joins TRBV29-1 and TRBJ2-5, with D tentatively TRBD2 (5 bases). V lost 4 bases, J lost 5 bases, and 17 bases lay in between. In germline, CDR1 is SQVTM, CDR2 ANQGSEA. This CDR3 contains 14 residues. This chain's CDR3 is CSVAGEGPTETQYF. CDR3 DNA sequence: TGCAGCGTTGCCGGAGAGGGCCCCACTGAGACCCAGTACTTC.

This chain links TRBV3-1 with TRBJ2-1, with 7 bases lining up with TRBD2. Trimming cost V 1 base and J 5 bases; bases outside gene matches: 8. Looked up from germline, CDR1 is LGHDT and CDR2 is YNNKEL (reference sequence). This CDR3 region has 16 residues. CDR3 protein: CASSQVGSSGNNEQFF. The CDR3 region has the DNA TGTGCCAGCAGCCAAGTCGGGTCTAGCGGTAACAATGAGCAGTTCTTC.

The chain couples TRBV20-1 to TRBJ2-7, with 8 bases that match TRBD1. Germline CDR1 DFQATT, CDR2 SNEGSKA (reference sequence). V gave up 5 bases and J gave up 0 bases; unmatched junction bases: 12. CDR3 length: 16 amino acids. DNA of the CDR3: TGCAGTGCTGCCTCCGGGACAGGAAAACGCTCCTACGAGCAGTACTTC. It codes for CSAASGTGKRSYEQYF.

The chain employs TRBV5-1 and TRBJ2-5; 10 positions agree with TRBD2. CDR3 length: 17 amino acids. V lost 4 bases to trimming and J lost 1 base; unmatched junction nucleotides: 10. Germline V gene data show CDR1 as SGHRS and CDR2 as YFSETQ. The CDR3 sequence is CASSPHGVAGGQETQYF. For the CDR3, the DNA is TGCGCCAGCAGCCCCCACGGGGTAGCGGGGGGCCAAGAGACCCAGTACTTC.

V gene TRBV7-6 combines with J gene TRBJ1-6, with 10 bases identical to TRBD1. The CDR3 sequence is 16 residues long. The junction had 8 bases not matched to a gene; V was cut back by 3 bases and J by 9 bases. Per the germline V gene, CDR1 is SGHVS and CDR2 is FNYEAQ. In DNA, the CDR3 is TGTGCCAGCAGCTTCCAAGACAGGGGGCAAGGTTCACCCCTCCACTTT. It encodes CASSFQDRGQGSPLHF.

This clonotype was detected a few times. The chain couples TRBV20-1 to TRBJ2-1, with D unclear. V was cut by 5 bases and J by 0 bases, with 8 bases left in between. Per germline, CDR1 DFQATT and CDR2 SNEGSKA (reference sequence). The CDR3 has 13 residues. The CDR3 DNA follows: TGCAGTGCTCCCGGTTTCTCCTACAATGAGCAGTTCTTC. It translates to CSAPGFSYNEQFF.

This clonotype was recorded a few times. The chain carries TRBV20-1 and TRBJ2-5; TRBD2 aligns across 10 bases. Per germline, CDR1 DFQATT and CDR2 SNEGSKA (reference sequence). Trimming took 6 bases from V and 2 from J; bases not matched to a gene: 12. This CDR3 contains 16 residues. The CDR3 nucleotides are TGCAGTGCCCCCTCCTCTAGCGGGAGTCCACAAGAGACCCAGTACTTC. It specifies CSAPSSSGSPQETQYF.

There are a few counts of this clonotype. The rearrangement joins TRBV7-9 to TRBJ2-1; D may be TRBD2 (6 bases). V lost 4 bases and J 7 bases, leaving 14 bases between the germline ends. This CDR3 contains 14 residues. The germline gives CDR1 SEHNR, CDR2 FQNEAQ (reference sequence). This CDR3 is CASSSIGTSNEQFF. The CDR3 coding sequence is TGTGCCAGCAGCTCCATTGGGACTTCTAATGAGCAGTTCTTC. Full variable domain (rest looked up from reference TRBV7-9 and TRBJ2-1): DTGVSQNPRHKITKRGQNVTFRCDPISEHNRLYWYRQTLGQGPEFLTYFQNEAQLEKSRLLSDRFSAERPKGSFSTLEIQRTEQGDSAMYLCASSSIGTSNEQFFGPGTRLTVL.

This clonotype was found a few times. CDR3 amino acids: CASSPTASGTDEQFF. Here the CDR3 DNA reads TGTGCCAGCTCACCAACTGCTTCGGGGACCGATGAGCAGTTCTTC. The chain links TRBV18 to TRBJ2-1; the D gene could be TRBD1 or TRBD2 (5 bases each). The ends were cut back, 2 bases at V and 8 bases at J, with 16 bases in the middle. The germline gives CDR1 KGHSH, CDR2 LQKENI. The CDR3 totals 15 residues.